The clone carrying this TCR beta chain was recorded many times. TCRdb called the 5' RACE reads again in MiXCR, with one record for every CDR3 protein. The data contain around 130,000 distinct CDR3 sequences, around 9% of them singletons. The data derive from a study of CD8 T cells in ankylosing spondylitis. CDR3 length: 20 amino acids. Germline loops: CDR1 SGHAT, CDR2 FQNNGV. Trimming removed 2 bases from V and 9 bases from J; junction bases left unmatched: 22. Sequenced material: blood, either unsorted or a sorted T cell fraction (not recorded which). The TCR was taken from a male donor with ankylosing spondylitis or in good health (not recorded which). The chain is built from TRBV11-2 and TRBJ2-1; 10 bases fit TRBD2. The CDR3 bases are TGTGCCAGCAGCTTAACCTGGGCTAGCGGGAGTTCAATGGGGTGGGGTGAGCAGTTCTTC. It is translated as CASSLTWASGSSMGWGEQFF.